Listed below are T cell receptor beta chains from one sample, sequenced in a study of blood T cell repertoires in COVID-19. Assay: immunoSEQ multiplex PCR; the TCRdb copy retains only in-frame clones and omits some. The sample includes roughly 63,000 clones, 85% to 90% of them seen just once. Sequencing was carried out using peripheral blood. The receptors shown here come from a man aged 55 to 70 with acute or convalescent COVID-19. CDR3s include the opening cysteine and the closing phenylalanine or tryptophan. The D gene is left open where the match is weak. Some rows have no size entry. The others give once, few or many, or a class for an expanded clone.

J gene: TRBJ1-6; D gene: NA; clone size: NA; V gene: TRBV7-6; CDR3 protein: CASSSTLQGNSPLHF; CDR3 DNA: TGTGCCAGCAGCTCGACCCTACAGGGTAATTCACCCCTCCACTTT
J gene: TRBJ2-5; D gene: TRBD1; clone size: NA; V gene: TRBV7-8; CDR3 protein: CASSTPWGQKETQYF; CDR3 DNA: TGTGCCAGCAGCACCCCGTGGGGACAGAAAGAGACCCAGTACTTC
J gene: TRBJ2-7; D gene: TRBD2; clone size: NA; V gene: TRBV18; CDR3 protein: CASSPQGLDFEQYF; CDR3 DNA: TGTGCCAGCTCACCTCAGGGACTAGACTTCGAGCAGTACTTC
J gene: TRBJ1-2; D gene: NA; clone size: NA; V gene: TRBV24-1; CDR3 protein: CATSDRGRLYGYTF; CDR3 DNA: TGTGCCACCAGTGATAGGGGTCGTTTGTATGGCTACACCTTC
J gene: TRBJ1-5; D gene: TRBD1; clone size: once; V gene: TRBV28; CDR3 protein: CASYPVGGLSNQPQHF; CDR3 DNA: TGTGCCAGCTACCCGGTAGGGGGCCTTAGCAATCAGCCCCAGCATTTT
J gene: TRBJ1-2; D gene: NA; clone size: NA; V gene: TRBV4-1; CDR3 protein: CASSRGGIYGYTF; CDR3 DNA: TGCGCCAGCAGCCGCGGAGGGATCTATGGCTACACCTTC
J gene: TRBJ1-5; D gene: NA; clone size: NA; V gene: TRBV24-1; CDR3 protein: CATSDAEEAQHF; CDR3 DNA: TGTGCCACCAGTGATGCCGAGGAGGCCCAGCATTTT
J gene: TRBJ1-3; D gene: NA; clone size: once; V gene: TRBV4-1; CDR3 protein: CASSFDSSSGNTIYF; CDR3 DNA: TGCGCCAGCAGCTTTGACAGTAGCTCTGGAAACACCATATATTTT
J gene: TRBJ1-1; D gene: TRBD1; clone size: NA; V gene: TRBV4-1; CDR3 protein: CASSQGDRGFEAFF; CDR3 DNA: TGCGCCAGCAGCCAAGGGGACAGGGGCTTCGAAGCTTTCTTT
J gene: TRBJ1-2; D gene: NA; clone size: once; V gene: TRBV7-9; CDR3 protein: CASSQGTPYGGYGYTF; CDR3 DNA: TGTGCCAGCAGCCAAGGGACGCCTTACGGGGGCTATGGCTACACCTTC
J gene: TRBJ1-6; D gene: TRBD1; clone size: NA; V gene: TRBV5-1; CDR3 protein: CASSLGTGDSANSPLHF; CDR3 DNA: TGCGCCAGCAGCTTGGGTACAGGGGATTCTGCCAATTCACCCCTCCACTTT
J gene: TRBJ1-5; D gene: NA; clone size: NA; V gene: TRBV2; CDR3 protein: CASSVRRRGSAGPQHF; CDR3 DNA: TGTGCCAGCAGTGTGAGAAGGAGGGGTTCGGCAGGGCCCCAGCATTTT
J gene: TRBJ2-1; D gene: NA; clone size: NA; V gene: TRBV14; CDR3 protein: CASSHSSEQFF; CDR3 DNA: TGTGCCAGCAGCCACTCGAGTGAGCAGTTCTTC
J gene: TRBJ1-2; D gene: NA; clone size: once; V gene: TRBV19; CDR3 protein: CASSLPQGTVGYTF; CDR3 DNA: TGTGCCAGTAGCCTCCCCCAGGGGACGGTGGGCTACACCTTC
J gene: TRBJ2-7; D gene: TRBD2; clone size: NA; V gene: TRBV6-5; CDR3 protein: CASSYPGLAGSYEQYF; CDR3 DNA: TGTGCCAGCAGTTACCCCGGACTAGCGGGCTCCTACGAGCAGTACTTC
J gene: TRBJ2-2; D gene: NA; clone size: NA; V gene: TRBV18; CDR3 protein: CASSKTGATGELFF; CDR3 DNA: TGTGCCAGCTCAAAGACAGGCGCCACCGGGGAGCTGTTTTTT
J gene: TRBJ2-7; D gene: TRBD1; clone size: NA; V gene: TRBV6-6; CDR3 protein: CASSLRGQGSPFEQYF; CDR3 DNA: TGTGCCAGCAGTTTACGGGGACAGGGCTCCCCTTTCGAGCAGTACTTC
J gene: TRBJ2-7; D gene: NA; clone size: NA; V gene: TRBV7-8; CDR3 protein: CASSFDRAERLYF; CDR3 DNA: TGTGCCAGCAGCTTCGACAGAGCCGAGAGGCTGTACTTC
J gene: TRBJ2-3; D gene: NA; clone size: NA; V gene: TRBV4-3; CDR3 protein: CASSQGDSRGDTQYF; CDR3 DNA: TGCGCCAGCAGCCAAGGTGATAGTCGCGGAGATACGCAGTATTTT
J gene: TRBJ1-6; D gene: NA; clone size: NA; V gene: TRBV7-9; CDR3 protein: CASSSPGGVGSPLHF; CDR3 DNA: TGTGCCAGCAGCTCCCCGGGGGGCGTGGGATCACCCCTCCACTTT
J gene: TRBJ1-1; D gene: NA; clone size: NA; V gene: TRBV11-3; CDR3 protein: CASSLSGPRTEAFF; CDR3 DNA: TGTGCCAGCAGCCTAAGCGGGCCTAGGACTGAAGCTTTCTTT
J gene: TRBJ2-1; D gene: NA; clone size: NA; V gene: TRBV19; CDR3 protein: CASKPASSYNEQFF; CDR3 DNA: TGTGCCAGTAAACCCGCCAGCTCCTACAATGAGCAGTTCTTC
J gene: TRBJ2-4; D gene: TRBD1; clone size: once; V gene: TRBV6-2/TRBV6-3; CDR3 protein: CASSYPTGDENIQYF; CDR3 DNA: TGTGCCAGCAGTTACCCAACAGGGGATGAAAACATTCAGTACTTC
J gene: TRBJ1-1; D gene: NA; clone size: NA; V gene: TRBV7-3; CDR3 protein: CASSLNPGSTEAFF; CDR3 DNA: TGTGCCAGCAGCTTAAACCCCGGTAGCACTGAAGCTTTCTTT
J gene: TRBJ2-7; D gene: TRBD2; clone size: once; V gene: TRBV11-3; CDR3 protein: CASSPGRQGPSGRAYEQYF; CDR3 DNA: TGTGCCAGCAGCCCGGGTAGGCAGGGTCCTAGCGGGAGGGCCTACGAGCAGTACTTC
J gene: TRBJ2-7; D gene: TRBD1; clone size: NA; V gene: TRBV19; CDR3 protein: CASSISGQGAYEQYF; CDR3 DNA: TGTGCCAGTAGTATCTCTGGACAGGGGGCCTACGAGCAGTACTTC
J gene: TRBJ2-2; D gene: TRBD2; clone size: NA; V gene: TRBV11-2; CDR3 protein: CASSQRAGRASGELFF; CDR3 DNA: TGTGCCAGCAGCCAAAGGGCCGGGAGGGCCTCCGGGGAGCTGTTTTTT
J gene: TRBJ1-1; D gene: NA; clone size: NA; V gene: TRBV15; CDR3 protein: CATSRAEGEAFF; CDR3 DNA: TGTGCCACCAGCAGAGCGGAGGGTGAAGCTTTCTTT
J gene: TRBJ2-1; D gene: TRBD1; clone size: NA; V gene: TRBV24-1; CDR3 protein: CATSDPRGTGYNEQFF; CDR3 DNA: TGTGCCACCAGTGATCCCAGGGGGACGGGCTACAATGAGCAGTTCTTC
J gene: TRBJ2-5; D gene: TRBD2; clone size: NA; V gene: TRBV14; CDR3 protein: CASSLGLAGGETQYF; CDR3 DNA: TGTGCCAGCAGCCTCGGACTAGCGGGAGGGGAGACCCAGTACTTC
J gene: TRBJ2-7; D gene: NA; clone size: NA; V gene: TRBV5-1; CDR3 protein: CASSPGLQSSYEQYF; CDR3 DNA: TGCGCCAGCAGCCCAGGGTTGCAAAGCTCCTACGAGCAGTACTTC
J gene: TRBJ1-5; D gene: NA; clone size: once; V gene: TRBV6-5; CDR3 protein: CASSLSVNQPQHF; CDR3 DNA: TGTGCCAGCAGCTTATCAGTGAATCAGCCCCAGCATTTT
J gene: TRBJ2-3; D gene: NA; clone size: NA; V gene: TRBV11-2; CDR3 protein: CASSFGAGQQSTDTQYF; CDR3 DNA: TGTGCCAGCAGCTTTGGGGCTGGCCAGCAGAGCACAGATACGCAGTATTTT
J gene: TRBJ2-2; D gene: TRBD1; clone size: NA; V gene: TRBV7-9; CDR3 protein: CASSSRTGMNTGELFF; CDR3 DNA: TGTGCCAGCAGCAGTCGGACAGGGATGAACACCGGGGAGCTGTTTTTT
J gene: TRBJ1-5; D gene: NA; clone size: NA; V gene: TRBV28; CDR3 protein: CASTPHAGPRNQPQHF; CDR3 DNA: TGTGCCAGCACTCCTCACGCAGGGCCAAGGAATCAGCCCCAGCATTTT
J gene: TRBJ2-2; D gene: NA; clone size: NA; V gene: TRBV11-3; CDR3 protein: CASSLTSGTGELFF; CDR3 DNA: TGTGCCAGCAGCCTAACCTCAGGGACCGGGGAGCTGTTTTTT
J gene: TRBJ2-2; D gene: TRBD1; clone size: NA; V gene: TRBV25-1; CDR3 protein: CASSESRTGVRTGELFF; CDR3 DNA: TGTGCCAGCAGTGAATCGAGGACAGGGGTGAGGACCGGGGAGCTGTTTTTT
J gene: TRBJ2-7; D gene: TRBD1; clone size: NA; V gene: TRBV19; CDR3 protein: CASSPRQGSEQYF; CDR3 DNA: TGTGCCAGTAGTCCCAGACAGGGGTCCGAGCAGTACTTC
J gene: TRBJ2-3; D gene: NA; clone size: once; V gene: TRBV4-2; CDR3 protein: CASSQEWAVTDTQYF; CDR3 DNA: TGTGCCAGCAGCCAAGAATGGGCAGTCACAGATACGCAGTATTTT
J gene: TRBJ1-5; D gene: NA; clone size: NA; V gene: TRBV19; CDR3 protein: CASSPLPGSSNQPQHF; CDR3 DNA: TGTGCCAGCTCCCCCTTGCCCGGGAGTAGCAATCAGCCCCAGCATTTT
J gene: TRBJ2-1; D gene: TRBD1; clone size: once; V gene: TRBV3-1/TRBV3-2; CDR3 protein: CASSQGRQGGSYNEQFF; CDR3 DNA: TGTGCCAGCAGCCAAGGGCGACAGGGGGGTTCCTACAATGAGCAGTTCTTC
J gene: TRBJ2-1; D gene: TRBD2; clone size: NA; V gene: TRBV7-3; CDR3 protein: CASSLRLAEGTEQFF; CDR3 DNA: TGTGCCAGCAGCTTACGACTAGCTGAGGGGACTGAGCAGTTCTTC
J gene: TRBJ2-7; D gene: NA; clone size: NA; V gene: TRBV28; CDR3 protein: CASSFRSLSSYEQYF; CDR3 DNA: TGTGCCAGCAGTTTTCGATCTCTGAGCTCCTACGAGCAGTACTTC
J gene: TRBJ2-1; D gene: TRBD2; clone size: NA; V gene: TRBV7-3; CDR3 protein: CASSLAGGPLDEQFF; CDR3 DNA: TGTGCCAGCAGCCTAGCGGGAGGGCCATTGGATGAGCAGTTCTTC
J gene: TRBJ1-1; D gene: NA; clone size: NA; V gene: TRBV28; CDR3 protein: CASNPNPGTEAFF; CDR3 DNA: TGTGCCAGCAATCCTAATCCGGGGACTGAAGCTTTCTTT
J gene: TRBJ1-1; D gene: NA; clone size: NA; V gene: TRBV4-3; CDR3 protein: CASSQEVRGGLTEAFF; CDR3 DNA: TGCGCCAGCAGCCAAGAAGTTAGGGGGGGCTTGACTGAAGCTTTCTTT
J gene: TRBJ2-4; D gene: TRBD2; clone size: once; V gene: TRBV7-2; CDR3 protein: CASSRAGGAKNIQYF; CDR3 DNA: TGTGCCAGCAGCCGGGCGGGGGGAGCCAAAAACATTCAGTACTTC
J gene: TRBJ1-5; D gene: NA; clone size: once; V gene: TRBV19; CDR3 protein: CASIARDSSQPQHF; CDR3 DNA: TGTGCCAGTATAGCCAGGGATTCCAGTCAGCCCCAGCATTTT
J gene: TRBJ1-5; D gene: NA; clone size: NA; V gene: TRBV11-2; CDR3 protein: CASSLQPGYQPQHF; CDR3 DNA: TGTGCCAGCAGCCTCCAGCCAGGATATCAGCCCCAGCATTTT
J gene: TRBJ2-1; D gene: TRBD2; clone size: NA; V gene: TRBV30; CDR3 protein: CAWRTSGTFLSYNEQFF; CDR3 DNA: TGTGCCTGGCGGACTAGCGGGACCTTCCTCTCCTACAATGAGCAGTTCTTC
J gene: TRBJ1-1; D gene: TRBD1; clone size: NA; V gene: TRBV6-5; CDR3 protein: CASRATGALNTEAFF; CDR3 DNA: TGTGCCAGCAGAGCGACAGGGGCGCTGAACACTGAAGCTTTCTTT
J gene: TRBJ1-1; D gene: NA; clone size: once; V gene: TRBV5-1; CDR3 protein: CASSVGAQAAHEAFF; CDR3 DNA: TGCGCCAGCAGCGTGGGAGCACAGGCTGCCCATGAAGCTTTCTTT
J gene: TRBJ2-5; D gene: NA; clone size: NA; V gene: TRBV9; CDR3 protein: CASSVGSDRETQYF; CDR3 DNA: TGTGCCAGCAGCGTCGGGTCTGACCGAGAGACCCAGTACTTC